The 17 T cell receptor beta chains reported below all come from one sample, sequenced in a study of blood T cell repertoires in COVID-19. Only in-frame clones appear in the TCRdb table, and some are missing; sequencing was by immunoSEQ multiplex PCR. This table has more than 80,000 clones, approximately 80% appearing once. Sequencing input: peripheral blood. These receptors were obtained from a human donor in a cohort sampled during active COVID-19.

This clone came up once. CDR3 protein: CASSQESGTSKEQYF. The CDR3 DNA sequence: TGTGCCAGCAGCCAAGAATCCGGGACTAGCAAAGAGCAGTACTTC. V usage is TRBV3-1 (or the pseudogene TRBV3-2) and J usage is TRBJ2-7, with TRBD2 matching 9 bases. This CDR3 contains 15 residues. With V trimmed by 0 bases and J by 7 bases, 7 bases remained unmatched. Germline assignment: CDR1 LGHDT and CDR2 YNNKEL (reference sequence).

The chain employs TRBV5-8 and TRBJ2-5; 12 bases agree with TRBD2. The V gene's germline CDR1 is SGHTS and CDR2 YDEGEE. V gave up 3 bases and J gave up 5 bases; unmatched junction bases: 11. The CDR3 has 17 residues. The chain's CDR3 is CASSSGSSGGAFETQYF. The CDR3 DNA follows: TGTGCCAGCAGCTCAGGATCTAGCGGGGGGGCCTTTGAGACCCAGTACTTC.

The rearrangement links TRBV2 to TRBJ1-2; 8 nucleotides align to TRBD1. The trim removed 5 bases at V and 3 bases at J, leaving 2 bases unmatched. Germline V gives CDR1 SNHLY, CDR2 FYNNEI. The CDR3 runs to 13 residues. The CDR3 loop is CASSSDRDYGYTF. DNA of the CDR3: TGTGCCAGCAGTTCGGACAGGGACTATGGCTACACCTTC.

The V and J genes are TRBV28 and TRBJ1-1, with D maybe TRBD1 (5 bases). The CDR3 is 14 amino acids. V dropped 4 bases and J dropped 4 bases, with 13 bases sitting between them. The germline gives CDR1 MDHEN, CDR2 SYDVKM. CDR3 in DNA: TGTGCCAGCAGTTCACGGGGGGGTATCACTGAAGCTTTCTTT. Protein product: CASSSRGGITEAFF.

The table lists this clone with a few counts. The CDR3: CGEGTPFLDTQYF. The CDR3 DNA is TGTGGAGAGGGGACACCCTTTTTAGATACGCAGTATTTT. The chain combines TRBV19 with TRBJ2-3, with a tentative D call TRBD1 (6 bases). Germline CDR1 reads LNHDA; CDR2 reads SQIVND (reference sequence). CDR3 length equals 13 residues.

DNA for the CDR3: TGTGCCAGCAGCATAGGGACAGGGGTTAATGAAAAACTGTTTTTT. Its protein is CASSIGTGVNEKLFF. The J gene is TRBJ1-4, the V gene TRBV5-4, with TRBD1 matching over 10 bases. Germline V gives CDR1 SGHNT, CDR2 YYREEE (reference sequence). With 4 bases clipped from V and 4 bases from J, the junction kept 4 bases outside the gene matches. This CDR3 has 15 residues.

The rearrangement joins TRBV5-8 to TRBJ1-6, with 7 bases aligning to TRBD1. Trimming took 4 bases from V and 7 from J; bases not matched to a gene: 5. The CDR3 totals 14 residues. Germline V gene data show CDR1 as SGHTS and CDR2 as YDEGEE. CDR3 region: CASSAGTANSPLHF. The CDR3, as DNA: TGTGCCAGCAGCGCTGGGACAGCCAATTCACCCCTCCACTTT.

This rearrangement joins TRBV3-1 (or the pseudogene TRBV3-2) to TRBJ2-2; 10 bases agree with TRBD1. The CDR3 covers 15 residues. The ends lost 4 bases at V and 5 bases at J; junction bases unmatched: 4. Germline CDR1 is LGHDT and CDR2 is YNNKEL (reference sequence). The chain's CDR3 is CASSRGTGDTGELFF. The CDR3 nucleotides read TGTGCCAGCAGCCGAGGGACAGGGGATACCGGGGAGCTGTTTTTT.

The chain recombines TRBV6-1 with TRBJ1-5; maybe TRBD1 (5 bases). The CDR3 totals 14 residues. V dropped 2 bases and J dropped 5 bases, with 10 bases sitting between them. The germline V gene encodes CDR1 MNHNS and CDR2 SASEGT. The CDR3 region is CASSETAGHQPQHF. In DNA, the CDR3 is TGTGCCAGCAGTGAAACGGCAGGGCATCAGCCCCAGCATTTT.

V and J are TRBV2 and TRBJ1-2; no definite D call. The CDR3 consists of 13 residues. V was cut by 1 base and J by 7 bases, with 10 bases left in between. Germline-derived CDR1 and CDR2 are SNHLY and FYNNEI. CDR3 DNA sequence: TGTGCCAGCAGTGAAGGCCGGTATCCTGGCTACACCTTC. Amino acid sequence: CASSEGRYPGYTF. Filled out from reference TRBV2 and TRBJ1-2, the complete variable domain reads EPEVTQTPSHQVTQMGQEVILRCVPISNHLYFYWYRQILGQKVEFLVSFYNNEISEKSEIFDDQFSVERPDGSNFTLKIRSTKLEDSAMYFCASSEGRYPGYTFGSGTRLTVV.

The chain joins TRBV30 to TRBJ1-1; D possibly corresponds to TRBD1 (5 bases). V was shortened by 2 bases and J by 1 base, with 11 bases between the two germline ends. CDR3 size: 14 residues. In germline, CDR1 is GTSNPN, CDR2 SVGIG (reference sequence). The CDR3 DNA is TGTGCCTGGAGTACCGGGACTTCGAACACTGAAGCTTTCTTT. Amino acids: CAWSTGTSNTEAFF.

The gene calls are TRBV6-5 and TRBJ2-3; 9 bases match TRBD2. The CDR3 spans 14 residues. Germline CDR1 and CDR2: MNHEY and SVGAGI. Trimming at V came to 10 bases and at J to 5 bases, leaving 10 bases not matched to a gene. The CDR3 coding sequence is TGTGCCATCACAGAGCGCGGGAGGGGAGATACGCAGTATTTT. Encoded protein: CAITERGRGDTQYF.

This clone was detected only once. The rearrangement uses TRBV2 and TRBJ1-1; maybe TRBD1 (6 bases). This CDR3 comprises 13 residues. V was shortened by 6 bases and J by 1 base, with 9 bases between the two germline ends. In germline, CDR1 is SNHLY, CDR2 FYNNEI. CDR3 loop: CASSHRENTEAFF. The CDR3 nucleotides read TGTGCCAGCAGCCACAGGGAGAACACTGAAGCTTTCTTT.

The chain links TRBV6-5 to TRBJ2-7, with 10 bases fitting TRBD1. This CDR3 has 15 residues. Looked up from germline, CDR1 is MNHEY and CDR2 is SVGAGI. The ends lost 0 bases at V and 2 bases at J; junction bases unmatched: 1. DNA of the CDR3: TGTGCCAGCAGTTACTCGACAGGGGGCACCTACGAGCAGTACTTC. Translation: CASSYSTGGTYEQYF.

V is TRBV12-5 and J is TRBJ1-1; D is possibly TRBD1 (5 bases). This CDR3 contains 15 residues. Trimming took off 0 bases at V and 5 bases at J, with 13 bases between the two ends. Germline V CDR1 and CDR2: LGHNT, FRNRAP. This chain's CDR3 is CASGLVRGGRTEAFF. In DNA, the CDR3 is TGTGCTAGTGGTTTGGTACGGGGGGGGAGAACTGAAGCTTTCTTT.

V usage is TRBV18 and J usage is TRBJ1-1; D is possibly TRBD1 (6 bases). Trimming removed 5 bases from V and 5 bases from J, with 12 bases in between. CDR1 and CDR2 (germline): KGHSH, LQKENI. This CDR3 is built from 13 residues. The CDR3 is CASSIQGLTEAFF. CDR3 in DNA: TGTGCCAGCTCAATACAGGGTTTAACTGAAGCTTTCTTT.

The CDR3 region is CASSPTSGRAIEQFF. As DNA, the CDR3 is TGTGCCAGCAGCCCGACTAGCGGGAGGGCCATCGAGCAGTTCTTC. The chain combines TRBV9 with TRBJ2-1; TRBD2 aligns across 14 bases. The V gene's germline CDR1 is SGDLS and CDR2 YYNGEE. After removal of 4 bases from V and 10 bases from J, the junction contained 7 bases not matched to a gene. The CDR3 has 15 amino acids.